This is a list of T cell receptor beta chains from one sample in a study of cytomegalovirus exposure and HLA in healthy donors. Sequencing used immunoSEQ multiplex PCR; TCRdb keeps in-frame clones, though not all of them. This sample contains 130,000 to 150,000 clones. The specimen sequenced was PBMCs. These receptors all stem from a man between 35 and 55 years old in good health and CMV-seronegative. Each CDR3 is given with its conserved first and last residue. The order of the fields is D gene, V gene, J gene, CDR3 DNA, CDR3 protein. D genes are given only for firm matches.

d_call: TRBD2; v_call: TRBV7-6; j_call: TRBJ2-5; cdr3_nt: TGTGCCAGCAGCTTTAGCGGGGGGCGTGAGACCCAGTACTTC; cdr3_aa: CASSFSGGRETQYF
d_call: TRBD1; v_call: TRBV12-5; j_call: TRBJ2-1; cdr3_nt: TGTGCTAGTGGACCGGACAGGGCTATCCTCTACAATGAGCAGTTCTTC; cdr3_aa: CASGPDRAILYNEQFF
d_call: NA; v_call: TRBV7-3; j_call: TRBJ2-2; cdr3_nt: TGTGCCAGCAGCTTAGCCGACAGGTCGTACACCGGGGAGCTGTTTTTT; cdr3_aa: CASSLADRSYTGELFF
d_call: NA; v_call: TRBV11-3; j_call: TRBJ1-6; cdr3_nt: TGTGCCAGCAGCTTAGACGTCGGTTCACCCCTCCACTTT; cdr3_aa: CASSLDVGSPLHF
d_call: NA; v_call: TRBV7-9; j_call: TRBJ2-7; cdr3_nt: TGTGCCAGCAGCGCGAGGTGGACAAGGGGCTACGAGCAGTACTTC; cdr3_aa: CASSARWTRGYEQYF
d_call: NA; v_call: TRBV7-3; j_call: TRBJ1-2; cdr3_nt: TGTGCCAGCAGCCCACAGAACTCCTATGGCTACACCTTC; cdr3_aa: CASSPQNSYGYTF
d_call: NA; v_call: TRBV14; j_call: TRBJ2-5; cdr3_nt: TGTGCCAGCAGCCCGGACAGATCCGTCAGGCAGGAGACCCAGTACTTC; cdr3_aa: CASSPDRSVRQETQYF
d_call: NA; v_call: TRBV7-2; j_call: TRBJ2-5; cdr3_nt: TGTGCCAGCAGCTTTCGAGGGAGGGAGACCCAGTACTTC; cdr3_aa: CASSFRGRETQYF
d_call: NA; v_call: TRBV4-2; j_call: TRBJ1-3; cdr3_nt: TGTGCCAGCAGCCAAGATTCAGGGTACGGAAACACCATATATTTT; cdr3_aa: CASSQDSGYGNTIYF
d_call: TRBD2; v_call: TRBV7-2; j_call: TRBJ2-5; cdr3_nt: TGTGCCAGCAGCTTAGCTAGCCGCGGGGGGCAAGAGACCCAGTACTTC; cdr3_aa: CASSLASRGGQETQYF
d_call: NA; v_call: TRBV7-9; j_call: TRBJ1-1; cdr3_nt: TGTGCCAGCAGTCCCTCGACAGTCGTGGACACTGAAGCTTTCTTT; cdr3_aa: CASSPSTVVDTEAFF
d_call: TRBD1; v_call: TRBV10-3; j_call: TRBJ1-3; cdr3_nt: TGTGCCATCACCCAGGACAGGTCCGGAAACACCATATATTTT; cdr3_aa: CAITQDRSGNTIYF
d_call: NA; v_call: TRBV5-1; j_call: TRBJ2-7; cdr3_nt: TGCGCCAGCAGCTTTGGTCTAAACTACGAGCAGTACTTC; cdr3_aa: CASSFGLNYEQYF